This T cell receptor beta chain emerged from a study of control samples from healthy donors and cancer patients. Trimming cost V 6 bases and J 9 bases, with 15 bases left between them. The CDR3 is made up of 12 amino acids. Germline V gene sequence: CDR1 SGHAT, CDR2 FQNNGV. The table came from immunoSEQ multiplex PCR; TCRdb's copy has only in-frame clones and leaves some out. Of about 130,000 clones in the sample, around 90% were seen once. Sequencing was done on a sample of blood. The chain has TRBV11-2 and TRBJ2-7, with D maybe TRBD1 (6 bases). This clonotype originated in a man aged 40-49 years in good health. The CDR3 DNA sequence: TGTGCCAGCAGAGGTAACAGGGTCGGGCAGTACTTC. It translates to CASRGNRVGQYF.